This T cell receptor (beta chain) was captured in a study of shared clonotypes between healthy human individuals. Sequencing used immunoSEQ multiplex PCR; TCRdb keeps in-frame clones, though not all of them. Altogether approximately 980,000 clones are present, more than 75% being singletons, with the ten largest covering roughly 1.5%. V lost 1 base, J lost 1 base, and 9 bases stayed unmatched. Per germline, CDR1 LNHDA and CDR2 SQIVND (reference sequence). The length of the CDR3 is 19 residues. The receptor comes from a man younger than 35 in good health. The chain combines TRBV19 with TRBJ2-1, with 11 bases lining up with TRBD2. The sequenced material came from memory CD4+ T cells sorted from blood. Indicated subset: CD45RA-negative fraction. The CDR3 sequence: CASSIGSSRLAGSYNEQFF. CDR3 bases: TGTGCCAGTAGTATAGGTTCGTCGAGACTAGCGGGATCCTACAATGAGCAGTTCTTC. Filled out from reference TRBV19 and TRBJ2-1, the complete variable domain reads DGGITQSPKYLFRKEGQNVTLSCEQNLNHDAMYWYRQDPGQGLRLIYYSQIVNDFQKGDIAEGYSVSREKKESFPLTVTSAQKNPTAFYLCASSIGSSRLAGSYNEQFFGPGTRLTVL.